These T cell receptor beta chains were read from a single sample in a study of shared clonotypes between healthy human individuals. Here immunoSEQ multiplex PCR was the method, and the copy in TCRdb shows in-frame clones only, minus some. This sample carries 2 million to 2.5 million clones, just under 95% of them seen once, and the ten largest clones take 0.3% to 0.45%. The material sequenced was naive CD4+ T cells from PBMCs. The receptors stem from a man aged 18 to 29 in good health. Some clones in this sample may be carry-over from other donors' samples. The CDR3 runs from the conserved cysteine through the conserved F or W. Each record gives: D gene, clone size, V gene, J gene, CDR3 DNA, CDR3 protein. A D gene is named only where the DNA matches it firmly. The listing skips clone size in some rows; elsewhere it reads once, few, many or a size class.

D gene: TRBD2
clone size: .
V gene: TRBV18
J gene: TRBJ2-1
CDR3 DNA: TGTGCCAGCTCCCTTCCACTAGCGGATCAGTTCTTC
CDR3 protein: CASSLPLADQFF

D gene: TRBD1
clone size: once
V gene: TRBV7-2
J gene: TRBJ1-1
CDR3 DNA: TGTGCCAGCAGTGCAACAGGGGTGTGGACTGAAGCTTTCTTT
CDR3 protein: CASSATGVWTEAFF

D gene: .
clone size: .
V gene: TRBV12-5
J gene: TRBJ2-7
CDR3 DNA: TGTGCTAGTGGCCACCCCACGGTGACCTACGAGCAGTACTTC
CDR3 protein: CASGHPTVTYEQYF

D gene: .
clone size: .
V gene: TRBV6-5
J gene: TRBJ2-1
CDR3 DNA: TGTGCCAGCAGCACCCCTTGGGGTTATGAGCAGTTCTTC
CDR3 protein: CASSTPWGYEQFF

D gene: .
clone size: .
V gene: TRBV10-3
J gene: TRBJ2-7
CDR3 DNA: TGTGCCATCAGTCGGGACATTTCCTACGAGCAGTACTTC
CDR3 protein: CAISRDISYEQYF

D gene: .
clone size: .
V gene: TRBV4-1
J gene: TRBJ1-2
CDR3 DNA: TGCGCCAGCAGCTTGAGGTCCCAACTAGGTGAAGGCTACACCTTC
CDR3 protein: CASSLRSQLGEGYTF

D gene: .
clone size: .
V gene: TRBV5-1
J gene: TRBJ2-7
CDR3 DNA: TGCGCCAGCAGCTTGGCACCAGGCTCCCCCTACGAGCAGTACTTC
CDR3 protein: CASSLAPGSPYEQYF

D gene: TRBD1
clone size: .
V gene: TRBV11-2
J gene: TRBJ1-3
CDR3 DNA: TGTGCCAGCAGCTTCCTTCGACAGGGGGGAAACACCATATATTTT
CDR3 protein: CASSFLRQGGNTIYF

D gene: TRBD2
clone size: .
V gene: TRBV6-1
J gene: TRBJ2-7
CDR3 DNA: TGTGCCAGCAGTAAAGGGTGGACTAGCGGGAACGTCTACGAGCAGTACTTC
CDR3 protein: CASSKGWTSGNVYEQYF

D gene: .
clone size: .
V gene: TRBV2
J gene: TRBJ2-2
CDR3 DNA: TGTGCCAGCATGCTCGAGGGGGGCATCACCGGGGAGCTGTTTTTT
CDR3 protein: CASMLEGGITGELFF

D gene: TRBD1
clone size: .
V gene: TRBV28
J gene: TRBJ1-5
CDR3 DNA: TGTGCCAGCAGTTGGGCGCAGGGGGATCAGCCCCAGCATTTT
CDR3 protein: CASSWAQGDQPQHF

D gene: .
clone size: once
V gene: TRBV25-1
J gene: TRBJ2-2
CDR3 DNA: TGTGCCAGCCAAGGAGGAAACACCGGGGAGCTGTTTTTT
CDR3 protein: CASQGGNTGELFF

D gene: .
clone size: .
V gene: TRBV5-1
J gene: TRBJ1-2
CDR3 DNA: TGCGCCAGCAGCTTGGCAGGACAAAACTATGGCTACACCTTC
CDR3 protein: CASSLAGQNYGYTF

D gene: .
clone size: once
V gene: TRBV4-1
J gene: TRBJ1-2
CDR3 DNA: TGCGCCAGCAGCCAAGAACAAGGGGGCTACACCTTC
CDR3 protein: CASSQEQGGYTF

D gene: .
clone size: .
V gene: TRBV28
J gene: TRBJ1-2
CDR3 DNA: TGTGCCAGCAGATTGGACAATAACTATGGCTACACCTTC
CDR3 protein: CASRLDNNYGYTF

D gene: TRBD1
clone size: .
V gene: TRBV29-1
J gene: TRBJ2-7
CDR3 DNA: TGCAGCGTTCCGGGACAGGGTACCCACGAGCAGTACTTC
CDR3 protein: CSVPGQGTHEQYF

D gene: TRBD2
clone size: once
V gene: TRBV5-4
J gene: TRBJ2-1
CDR3 DNA: TGTGCCAGCAGCCTCGCGACTAGCGGGAGAGGCTCCTACAATGAGCAGTTCTTC
CDR3 protein: CASSLATSGRGSYNEQFF

D gene: .
clone size: .
V gene: TRBV10-3
J gene: TRBJ2-7
CDR3 DNA: TGTGCCATCAGTGGTTCCGGTACCCCTTACGAGCAGTACTTC
CDR3 protein: CAISGSGTPYEQYF

D gene: TRBD2
clone size: .
V gene: TRBV10-3
J gene: TRBJ2-5
CDR3 DNA: TGTGCCATCTCGGAGCGGGAGGCTAGGGAGACCCAGTACTTC
CDR3 protein: CAISEREARETQYF

D gene: .
clone size: few
V gene: TRBV7-9
J gene: TRBJ1-2
CDR3 DNA: TGTGCCAGCAGCTTCACGGTGGGGACCTCCTATGGCTACACCTTC
CDR3 protein: CASSFTVGTSYGYTF

D gene: TRBD1
clone size: .
V gene: TRBV5-6
J gene: TRBJ2-2
CDR3 DNA: TGTGCCAGCAGCTCTCAGGAATCGGACAGGGAAGTAGGAACCGGGGAGCTGTTTTTT
CDR3 protein: CASSSQESDREVGTGELFF

D gene: .
clone size: .
V gene: TRBV4-2
J gene: TRBJ1-3
CDR3 DNA: TGTGCCAGCAGCCAGGAAGGAGGAAACACCATATATTTT
CDR3 protein: CASSQEGGNTIYF

D gene: .
clone size: .
V gene: TRBV4-3
J gene: TRBJ1-3
CDR3 DNA: TGCGCCAGCAGCCCTTCAGGGACTGGAAACACCATATATTTT
CDR3 protein: CASSPSGTGNTIYF

D gene: TRBD2
clone size: .
V gene: TRBV18
J gene: TRBJ2-7
CDR3 DNA: TGTGCCAGCTCACTCCTATTAGCGGGAGCGGTCTACGAGCAGTACTTC
CDR3 protein: CASSLLLAGAVYEQYF

D gene: .
clone size: .
V gene: TRBV7-2
J gene: TRBJ2-7
CDR3 DNA: TGTGCCAGCAGCCCCATAGCATATCTCAGGGGAATGCGGGAGCAGTACTTC
CDR3 protein: CASSPIAYLRGMREQYF

D gene: .
clone size: .
V gene: TRBV6-1
J gene: TRBJ1-1
CDR3 DNA: TGTGCCAGCAGTGAATGGTACGGGAACACTGAAGCTTTCTTT
CDR3 protein: CASSEWYGNTEAFF

D gene: TRBD1
clone size: once
V gene: TRBV9
J gene: TRBJ2-3
CDR3 DNA: TGTGCCAGCAGCTCAGGGACAGCCCAGGTCACGCAGTATTTT
CDR3 protein: CASSSGTAQVTQYF

D gene: TRBD1
clone size: .
V gene: TRBV5-4
J gene: TRBJ2-5
CDR3 DNA: TGTGCCAGCAGCTTGGGGTTAACCGGGACAGGGCAAGAGACCCAGTACTTC
CDR3 protein: CASSLGLTGTGQETQYF

D gene: .
clone size: .
V gene: TRBV28
J gene: TRBJ1-4
CDR3 DNA: TGTGCCAGCAGTACGATCAGGGGTACTAATGAAAAACTGTTTTTT
CDR3 protein: CASSTIRGTNEKLFF

D gene: TRBD2
clone size: .
V gene: TRBV5-1
J gene: TRBJ2-1
CDR3 DNA: TGCGCCAGCAGCTTGGGGTCTGCGGGAGGGCACAATGAGCAGTTCTTC
CDR3 protein: CASSLGSAGGHNEQFF

D gene: TRBD2
clone size: once
V gene: TRBV18
J gene: TRBJ2-5
CDR3 DNA: TGTGCCAGCTCACCACTGGGACTAGCGGGATCTTCCCAGTACTTC
CDR3 protein: CASSPLGLAGSSQYF

D gene: .
clone size: .
V gene: TRBV25-1
J gene: TRBJ1-3
CDR3 DNA: TGTGCCAGCAGTGCCCCCCCGAGCTCTGGAAACACCATATATTTT
CDR3 protein: CASSAPPSSGNTIYF

D gene: .
clone size: .
V gene: TRBV5-1
J gene: TRBJ2-5
CDR3 DNA: TGCGCCAGCAGCTTCTACCTGGGGCAGGGAAGATGGGAGACCCAGTACTTC
CDR3 protein: CASSFYLGQGRWETQYF

D gene: .
clone size: .
V gene: TRBV29-1
J gene: TRBJ1-2
CDR3 DNA: TGCAGCCCCCACCCGGATGGCTACACCTTC
CDR3 protein: CSPHPDGYTF

D gene: .
clone size: .
V gene: TRBV27
J gene: TRBJ2-7
CDR3 DNA: TGTGCCAGCAGTTTACGGGACACAGCCTACGAGCAGTACTTC
CDR3 protein: CASSLRDTAYEQYF

D gene: .
clone size: .
V gene: TRBV7-2
J gene: TRBJ2-4
CDR3 DNA: TGTGCCAGCAGCCCGGGATTTACAGCCAAAAACATTCAGTACTTC
CDR3 protein: CASSPGFTAKNIQYF

D gene: .
clone size: .
V gene: TRBV6-1
J gene: TRBJ1-2
CDR3 DNA: TGTGCCAGCAGTGACGTCTATCTCTATGGCTACACCTTC
CDR3 protein: CASSDVYLYGYTF

D gene: TRBD1
clone size: .
V gene: TRBV28
J gene: TRBJ1-2
CDR3 DNA: TGTGCCAGCAGTTCCGACAGGGACGGCTACACCTTC
CDR3 protein: CASSSDRDGYTF

D gene: TRBD2
clone size: once
V gene: TRBV28
J gene: TRBJ2-3
CDR3 DNA: TGTGCCAGCAGTTGGGGACTAGCGGGATACACAGATACGCAGTATTTT
CDR3 protein: CASSWGLAGYTDTQYF

D gene: .
clone size: .
V gene: TRBV28
J gene: TRBJ1-2
CDR3 DNA: TGTGCCACCATGGGGGGTGTCTATGGCTACACCTTC
CDR3 protein: CATMGGVYGYTF

D gene: TRBD1
clone size: once
V gene: TRBV28
J gene: TRBJ1-2
CDR3 DNA: TGTGCCAGCAGTGCCGGGACAGCCTATGGCTACACCTTC
CDR3 protein: CASSAGTAYGYTF